The entry that follows covers one T cell receptor (beta chain) sequence. What it recognizes is unknown. V dropped 0 bases and J dropped 1 base, with 7 bases sitting between them. The CDR3 length is 14 residues. Germline assignment: CDR1 SGHRS and CDR2 YFSETQ. The data stem from a study of brain T cells in children with intractable seizures. General study points: Only CDR3 sequence similarity suggested viral specificity, without known HCMV serostatus. Pre-surgery blood may have been undersampled, hiding some clones.

Surgery cases with the highest brain T cell transcript signatures were chosen for sequencing. At least one anti-epileptic drug was given before surgery. Some clones are missing from TCRdb's copy, which holds only in-frame ones; the method was immunoSEQ multiplex PCR. The sample gives just under 65,000 clones, roughly 95% of which show up once; 0.3% to 0.4% is in the top ten. The chain recombines TRBV5-1 with TRBJ1-1; D remains ambiguous. This TCR came from a boy younger than two with focal cortical dysplasia and intractable seizures. This material consisted of peripheral blood, taken at surgery. In nucleotides, the CDR3 is TGCGCCAGCAGCTTGGTGGCAGGGAACACTGAAGCTTTCTTT. It translates to CASSLVAGNTEAFF.